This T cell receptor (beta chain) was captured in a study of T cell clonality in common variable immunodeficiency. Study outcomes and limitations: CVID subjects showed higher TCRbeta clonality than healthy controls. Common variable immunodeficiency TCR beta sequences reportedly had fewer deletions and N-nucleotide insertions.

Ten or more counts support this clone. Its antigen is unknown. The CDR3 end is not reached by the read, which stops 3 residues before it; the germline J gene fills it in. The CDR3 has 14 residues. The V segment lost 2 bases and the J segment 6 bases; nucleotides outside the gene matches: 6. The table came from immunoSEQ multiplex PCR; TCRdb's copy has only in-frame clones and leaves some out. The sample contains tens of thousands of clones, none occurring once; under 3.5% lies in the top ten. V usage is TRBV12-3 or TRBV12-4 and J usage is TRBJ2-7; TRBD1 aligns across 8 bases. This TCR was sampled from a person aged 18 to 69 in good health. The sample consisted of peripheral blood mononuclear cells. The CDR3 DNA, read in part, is TGTGCCAGCAGTTTAATAGCCAGGGGGCTCGAG. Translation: CASSLIARGLE. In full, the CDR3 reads CASSLIARGLEQYF.